The next 21 T cell receptor beta chains were all read from a single sample in a study of technical replicates of blood from a few donors. Assay: immunoSEQ multiplex PCR; the TCRdb copy retains only in-frame clones and omits some. The data contain roughly 70,000 clones, around 95% of them singletons. Sample: T cells isolated from PBMCs. The source is a human donor in good health.

The gene calls are TRBV6-1 and TRBJ1-5; no clear D gene. The CDR3 covers 13 residues. V lost 2 bases, J lost 6 bases, and 8 bases lay in between. In germline, CDR1 is MNHNS, CDR2 SASEGT. Here the CDR3 reads CASSESGLQPQHF. CDR3 in DNA: TGTGCCAGCAGTGAATCCGGTCTTCAGCCCCAGCATTTT.

This clone was counted once. This chain links TRBV9 with TRBJ2-1; D gene unclear. Trimming pared 0 bases from V and 8 bases from J, leaving 6 bases between. The CDR3 has 12 amino acids. Per germline, CDR1 SGDLS and CDR2 YYNGEE. In nucleotides, the CDR3 is TGTGCCAGCAGCGTAGGCGATGATGAGCAGTTCTTC. It encodes CASSVGDDEQFF. The entire variable domain, with the rest obtained from reference TRBV9 and TRBJ2-1, is as follows: DSGVTQTPKHLITATGQRVTLRCSPRSGDLSVYWYQQSLDQGLQFLIQYYNGEERAKGNILERFSAQQFPDLHSELNLSSLELGDSALYFCASSVGDDEQFFGPGTRLTVL.

The V gene is TRBV12-5, the J gene TRBJ1-2; D not certain. Deletions cut 3 bases from V and 8 bases from J, with 16 bases between. This CDR3 has 14 amino acids. Germline V gene lookup returns CDR1 LGHNT and CDR2 FRNRAP. This chain's CDR3 is CASGFGYQIEGYTF. CDR3 nucleotide sequence: TGTGCTAGTGGTTTTGGTTATCAAATAGAGGGCTACACCTTC.

The V and J genes are TRBV5-1 and TRBJ2-7; D is possibly TRBD2 (5 bases). Germline lookup yields CDR1 SGHRS and CDR2 YFSETQ. This CDR3 is built from 13 residues. V was clipped by 4 bases and J by 2 bases, with 10 bases between them. CDR3 bases: TGCGCCAGCAGCCCGAGCGGTCCCTACGAGCAGTACTTC. It translates to CASSPSGPYEQYF.

The rearrangement joins TRBV4-3 to TRBJ1-5; no firm D call. The V gene lost 1 base and the J gene lost 5 bases, with 6 bases spanning the gap. The length of the CDR3 is 13 residues. The germline CDR1 and CDR2 sequences are LGHNA and YSLEER. CDR3 loop: CASSQGDHQPQHF. The CDR3 DNA is TGCGCCAGCAGCCAAGGAGATCATCAGCCCCAGCATTTT.

The rearrangement joins TRBV7-9 to TRBJ2-7, with 7 bases fitting TRBD1. V lost 6 bases and J lost 5; bases outside the gene matches: 13. The CDR3 contains 15 residues. The germline gives CDR1 SEHNR, CDR2 FQNEAQ (reference sequence). The CDR3 region is CASRAGGQGVNEQYF. CDR3 nucleotide sequence: TGTGCCAGCAGGGCCGGTGGGCAGGGGGTAAACGAGCAGTACTTC.

A note on this clone: The junction shows a germline mismatch at one end, possibly a read error. The rearrangement links TRBV27 to TRBJ2-7, with D maybe TRBD2 (6 bases). Germline-derived CDR1 and CDR2 are MNHEY and SMNVEV (reference sequence). This CDR3 is 14 amino acids long. CDR3 nucleotides: TGTGCCAGCAGTTTAATTGGACTATCCTCCGAGCAGTACTTC. It encodes CASSLIGLSSEQYF.

V and J are TRBV5-8 and TRBJ1-5; D unresolved. The V end was cut by 5 bases, the J end by 0 bases, with 12 bases between. Per germline, CDR1 SGHTS and CDR2 YDEGEE. The CDR3 consists of 15 residues. The CDR3 DNA follows: TGTGCCAGCAGAATCCCAGGATATAGCAATCAGCCCCAGCATTTT. It yields the protein CASRIPGYSNQPQHF.

The chain employs TRBV29-1 and TRBJ2-2; D is uncertain. Germline CDR1 and CDR2: SQVTM and ANQGSEA. The length of the CDR3 is 12 residues. Trimming took off 0 bases at V and 8 bases at J, with 7 bases between the two ends. For the CDR3, the DNA is TGCAGCGTTGAAGATCTAGTAGGGGAGCTGTTTTTT. Its protein is CSVEDLVGELFF.

The V call is TRBV25-1, the J call TRBJ1-2, with D perhaps TRBD1 (5 bases). The germline V gene has CDR1 MGHDK and CDR2 SYGVNS. The V gene lost 7 bases and the J gene lost 7 bases, with 10 bases spanning the gap. The length of the CDR3 is 11 residues. The CDR3 bases are TGTGCCAGCACGGGAGGGGCTGGCTACACCTTC. Its protein product is CASTGGAGYTF.

The chain links TRBV4-2 to TRBJ2-2; D is undetermined. This CDR3 comprises 14 residues. Germline-derived CDR1 and CDR2 are LGHNA and YNFKEQ. Trimming cost V 5 bases and J 4 bases, with 11 bases left between them. The CDR3 DNA follows: TGTGCCAGCAGCTCCCCTACCGCCACCGGGGAGCTGTTTTTT. Translation: CASSSPTATGELFF.

This clone was observed a few times. This chain connects TRBV25-1 to TRBJ1-5; 7 bases match TRBD1. The V segment lost 2 bases and the J segment 5 bases; nucleotides outside the gene matches: 3. Per germline, CDR1 MGHDK and CDR2 SYGVNS. CDR3 length: 14 amino acids. This chain's CDR3 is CASSEPGTDQPQHF. The CDR3 DNA follows: TGTGCCAGCAGTGAACCCGGGACAGATCAGCCCCAGCATTTT.

This rearrangement joins TRBV18 to TRBJ2-1; TRBD2 matches at 13 bases. This CDR3 spans 18 amino acids. J lost 4 bases, V lost 4 bases, and 10 bases had no gene match. CDR1 is KGHSH and CDR2 is LQKENI in the germline V gene. The CDR3 sequence is CASSRQWTSGGDYNEQFF. CDR3 nucleotide sequence: TGTGCCAGCTCACGACAGTGGACTAGCGGGGGTGATTACAATGAGCAGTTCTTC.

The chain uses TRBV19 and TRBJ1-2; D gene ambiguous. This CDR3 is 13 amino acids long. CDR1 is LNHDA and CDR2 is SQIVND in the germline V gene (reference sequence). Deletions cut 9 bases from V and 4 bases from J, with 15 bases between. CDR3 amino acids: CASNSGIIYGYTF. CDR3 coding DNA: TGTGCCAGCAATTCCGGGATCATCTATGGCTACACCTTC.

This chain joins TRBV21-1 and TRBJ2-3; the table calls TRBD1, which could not be checked here. TRBV21-1 has pseudogene status. This CDR3 comprises 13 residues. This CDR3 is CASSKGRPDTQYF. Here the CDR3 DNA reads TGTGCCAGCAGCAAAGGCAGGCCAGATACGCAGTATTTT.

In this sample, this clone turned up once. The chain joins TRBV29-1 to TRBJ2-7, with D unresolved. V shed 2 bases and J shed 1 base, with 12 bases lying between them. The CDR3 has 14 amino acids. The V gene's germline CDR1 is SQVTM and CDR2 ANQGSEA. The CDR3 region has the DNA TGCAGCGTTGAACAAACAGAAAAGTCCTACGAGCAGTACTTC. It encodes CSVEQTEKSYEQYF.

This clone was observed a single time. V is TRBV11-2 and J is TRBJ2-7; 10 nucleotides align to TRBD2. Germline-derived CDR1 and CDR2 are SGHAT and FQNNGV. V shed 4 bases and J 4 bases; nucleotides not matched to a gene: 7. CDR3 length equals 15 residues. CDR3 region: CASSSSSGSLYEQYF. CDR3 DNA: TGTGCCAGCAGCTCGTCTAGCGGGAGTTTATACGAGCAGTACTTC.

The V call is TRBV7-3, the J call TRBJ2-1; 7 bases match TRBD2. Trimming took 5 bases from V and 7 from J; bases not matched to a gene: 11. The CDR3 loop spans 15 amino acids. The germline gives CDR1 SGHTA, CDR2 FQGTGA. The CDR3 region has the DNA TGTGCCAGCAGCCTGACCCGGGAGGCCGGGAATGAGCAGTTCTTC. Protein sequence: CASSLTREAGNEQFF. The whole variable domain, filled in from reference TRBV7-3 and TRBJ2-1, reads GAGVSQTPSNKVTEKGKYVELRCDPISGHTALYWYRQSLGQGPEFLIYFQGTGAADDSGLPNDRFFAVRPEGSVSTLKIQRTERGDSAVYLCASSLTREAGNEQFFGPGTRLTVL.

V usage is TRBV9 and J usage is TRBJ2-7; no reliable D call. Germline loops: CDR1 SGDLS, CDR2 YYNGEE. The CDR3 is 12 residues long. V was clipped by 3 bases and J by 4 bases, with 8 bases between them. CDR3 in amino acids: CASSGETYEQYF. The DNA of the CDR3 is TGTGCCAGCAGCGGAGAAACGTACGAGCAGTACTTC.

The V call is TRBV19, the J call TRBJ1-1; D is possibly TRBD1 (5 bases). Germline V gene data show CDR1 as LNHDA and CDR2 as SQIVND (reference sequence). The CDR3 consists of 15 residues. V was shortened by 5 bases and J by 1 base, with 14 bases between the two germline ends. Here the CDR3 reads CASSLSAGGNTEAFF. CDR3 coding DNA: TGTGCCAGTAGTCTCTCCGCGGGGGGGAACACTGAAGCTTTCTTT.

Only one count was recorded for this clone. This chain joins TRBV18 and TRBJ1-1; no firm D call. Germline loops: CDR1 KGHSH, CDR2 LQKENI. V was clipped by 3 bases and J by 9 bases, with 8 bases between them. This CDR3 comprises 11 residues. The CDR3 loop reads CASSPGEKAFF. CDR3 nucleotides: TGTGCCAGCTCACCCGGGGAGAAAGCTTTCTTT.